This TCR beta chain is drawn from a study of cytomegalovirus exposure and HLA in healthy donors. General observations from the study: Cytomegalovirus association was assigned to 170 or so TCR beta chains. The presence/absence work took it that sequencing depth was about the same across donors. Earlier findings revealed that most TCR beta V segments proved productive either about 90% or about 30% of the time.

Worth noting for this clone: Its antigen is still unknown.

This CDR3 comprises 13 residues. Germline CDR1 is ENHRY and CDR2 is SYGVKD. V dropped 2 bases and J dropped 7; count of bases not matched to a gene: 1. Each donor's status was that of a healthy bone marrow donor. Primers: 60 Vbeta forward and 13 Jbeta reverse. Using immunoSEQ multiplex PCR, the repertoire was profiled, and TCRdb retains in-frame clones only, with some absent. The sample holds under 200,000 clones. Specimen: PBMCs. V gene TRBV10-3 combines with J gene TRBJ2-7, with 11 bases that match TRBD2. This TCR was sampled from a woman under 30 in good health and CMV-seropositive. The CDR3: CAISERLAGEQYF. DNA for the CDR3: TGTGCCATCAGTGAGAGACTAGCGGGGGAGCAGTACTTC.